The 17 T cell receptor beta chains presented below share a single source sample, sequenced in a study of T cell repertoires in cytomegalovirus infection. TCRdb used MiXCR to reprocess the reads, holding one entry per CDR3 protein. The table lists some 440,000 distinct CDR3 sequences, roughly 30% of them singletons. Sequencing was done on a sample of PBMCs. The receptors originated from a human donor in good health (CMV status not recorded). Some clones in this sample may be carry-over from other donors' samples.

V usage is TRBV6-6 and J usage is TRBJ2-3; 8 nucleotides agree with TRBD1. The J segment lost 4 bases and the V segment lost 5 bases, leaving 11 bases of the junction unmatched. The CDR3 is 16 amino acids. Germline values: CDR1 MNHNY, CDR2 SVGAGI (reference sequence). CDR3 bases: TGTGCCAGCAGTCCGTTTGGGACAGGATCGGCAGATACGCAGTATTTT. Protein sequence: CASSPFGTGSADTQYF.

There are many counts of this clonotype. The chain employs TRBV7-2 and TRBJ1-1; D not certain. Per germline, CDR1 SGHTA and CDR2 FQGNSA. Trimming removed 4 bases at V and 1 base at J, with 10 bases between. The CDR3 contains 14 residues. The CDR3 nucleotides read TGTGCCAGCAGCTCCCGAACAAGGAACACTGAAGCTTTCTTT. This codes for CASSSRTRNTEAFF.

Only a few counts were recorded for this clonotype. The V and J genes are TRBV7-2 and TRBJ2-2; the match to TRBD2 covers 8 bases. This CDR3 has 17 residues. Per germline, CDR1 SGHTA and CDR2 FQGNSA. Trimming removed 5 bases from V and 4 bases from J; junction bases left unmatched: 12. As DNA, the CDR3 is TGTGCCAGCAGCCCGGTCCCAGCGGGGGTGGTCACCGGGGAGCTGTTTTTT. Encoded protein: CASSPVPAGVVTGELFF.

This clonotype appeared many times. The chain employs TRBV6-1 and TRBJ2-2; 7 positions match TRBD1. There are 16 residues in the CDR3. Germline values: CDR1 MNHNS, CDR2 SASEGT. V trimming: 8 bases; J trimming: 1 base; junction bases outside the gene matches: 10. CDR3 DNA sequence: TGTGCCAGCCTCCCCGGGACAGCGAGGAACACCGGGGAGCTGTTTTTT. This gives the protein CASLPGTARNTGELFF.

This chain joins TRBV6-2 or TRBV6-3 and TRBJ1-5, with no clear D. CDR1 MNHEY and CDR2 SVGEGT come from the germline V gene. CDR3 length equals 15 residues. V lost 2 bases to trimming and J lost 0 bases, with 8 bases between them. CDR3 in DNA: TGTGCCAGCAGTTACGTGGATGGTAGCAATCAGCCCCAGCATTTT. It is translated as CASSYVDGSNQPQHF.

A word on this clonotype: Likely a read error: the CDR3 ends without its conserved phenylalanine or tryptophan. V and J are TRBV6-1 and TRBJ2-5; D is uncertain. CDR1 and CDR2 (germline): MNHNS, SASEGT. The CDR3 has 13 residues. Trimming took off 10 bases at V and 5 bases at J, with 17 bases between the two ends. CDR3 sequence reads: CATLDDGLETQYL. CDR3 DNA: TGTGCCACCTTAGATGACGGCCTGGAGACCCAGTACTTA.

V usage is TRBV10-3 and J usage is TRBJ1-2; D is ambiguous. The CDR3 runs 14 residues. Germline loops: CDR1 ENHRY, CDR2 SYGVKD. V was shortened by 6 bases and J by 3 bases, with 14 bases between the two germline ends. The CDR3 DNA is TGTGCCATCAGCGACCTACACACGGACTATGGCTACACCTTC. Encoded protein: CAISDLHTDYGYTF.

The table lists this clonotype with many counts. This chain connects TRBV7-8 to TRBJ1-4; TRBD1 is a possible D gene (6 bases). Germline lookup yields CDR1 SGHVS and CDR2 FQNEAQ. V dropped 5 bases and J dropped 7 bases, with 14 bases sitting between them. CDR3 length: 14 amino acids. For the CDR3, the DNA is TGTGCCAGCAGCCGTGGGGGGGCGAGTGAAAAACTGTTTTTT. Translated, it gives CASSRGGASEKLFF.

This clonotype was recorded many times. V and J are TRBV7-9 and TRBJ2-7, with 8 bases matching TRBD2. Germline CDR1 and CDR2: SEHNR and FQNEAQ (reference sequence). J was trimmed by 3 bases and V by 2 bases; bases with no gene match: 3. The length of the CDR3 is 14 residues. In nucleotides, the CDR3 is TGTGCCAGCAGCTTATCGGGGGGGATCTACGAGCAGTACTTC. Translation gives CASSLSGGIYEQYF.

About this clonotype: It may be a read error: a sequence one base away is much more abundant. Since no conserved phenylalanine or tryptophan closes the CDR3, a read error is the likely cause. The CDR3 spells CASSLGVFGYTL. The CDR3 bases are TGTGCCAGCAGCTTAGGAGTTTTCGGCTACACCTTA. The chain recombines TRBV7-2 with TRBJ1-2; D unclear. The germline V gene has CDR1 SGHTA and CDR2 FQGNSA. This CDR3 spans 12 amino acids. Trimming removed 1 base from V and 8 bases from J, with 8 bases in between.

This clonotype was counted between two and nine times. The chain combines TRBV10-3 with TRBJ1-4; 7 bases line up with TRBD1. The germline CDR1 and CDR2 sequences are ENHRY and SYGVKD. This CDR3 spans 16 amino acids. V gave up 10 bases and J gave up 0 bases; unmatched junction bases: 11. CDR3 loop: CASKGQMGSTNEKLFF. The CDR3 DNA sequence: TGTGCCAGTAAGGGACAGATGGGCTCAACTAATGAAAAACTGTTTTTT.

About this clonotype itself: This may come from a read error, since a much larger clone is one base off. The chain links TRBV19 to TRBJ2-5; D is tentatively TRBD1 or TRBD2 (6 bases each). CDR1 is LNHDA and CDR2 is SQIVND in the germline V gene (reference sequence). CDR3 size: 14 residues. The CDR3 protein is CASSLRGEQDTQYF. The CDR3 nucleotides read TGTGCCAGTAGTCTGAGGGGGGAACAAGATACCCAGTACTTC.

To note about this clonotype: One end of the junction fails to match germline, which may point to a read error. This sequence joins TRBV12-3 or TRBV12-4 and TRBJ2-5; 10 positions agree with TRBD2. This CDR3 comprises 15 residues. The CDR3 loop is CASSLSSGGQENQYF. CDR3 bases: TGTGCCAGCAGTTTATCTAGCGGGGGACAAGAGAACCAGTACTTC.

The chain combines TRBV5-4 with TRBJ2-7, with D perhaps TRBD2 (5 bases). CDR1 SGHNT and CDR2 YYREEE come from the germline V gene (reference sequence). V was pared by 3 bases and J by 3 bases, with 22 bases between. The length of the CDR3 is 17 residues. CDR3 bases: TGTGCCAGCAGCTATTTAGGGAGTGGCGCTTTTAACTACGAGCAGTACTTC. This sequence encodes CASSYLGSGAFNYEQYF.

The rearrangement joins TRBV7-2 to TRBJ1-6; possibly TRBD1 for D (6 bases). Trimming cost V 9 bases and J 10 bases, with 25 bases left between them. Germline CDR1 SGHTA, CDR2 FQGNSA. The CDR3 is 16 residues long. The CDR3 spells CASCLGPWGADSPLHF. The CDR3 DNA sequence: TGTGCCAGTTGCTTAGGTCCCTGGGGGGCGGACTCACCCCTCCACTTT.

Ten or more counts support this clonotype. The genes are TRBV11-2 and TRBJ2-1, with TRBD2 matching over 10 bases. The CDR3 is made up of 16 amino acids. The V gene's germline CDR1 is SGHAT and CDR2 FQNNGV. The V segment lost 0 bases and the J segment 8 bases; nucleotides outside the gene matches: 7. The CDR3 DNA sequence: TGTGCCAGCAGCTTAGATCGGTCTAGCGGGGGCCATGAGCAGTTCTTC. Amino acids: CASSLDRSSGGHEQFF.

V and J are TRBV13 and TRBJ2-3, with D maybe TRBD2 (5 bases). Trimming took 5 bases from V and 2 from J, leaving 14 bases between them. Germline values: CDR1 PRHDT, CDR2 FYEKMQ (reference sequence). This CDR3 region has 15 residues. The CDR3 DNA reads TGTGCCAGCAGCCTCTCGAGGGTCGACACAGATACGCAGTATTTT. It encodes CASSLSRVDTDTQYF.